The TCR beta chain described here comes from a study of cytomegalovirus exposure and HLA in healthy donors. The CDR3 is 16 amino acids. The germline V gene has CDR1 SGHRS and CDR2 YFSETQ. V lost 0 bases, J lost 3 bases, and 5 bases stayed unmatched. The PCR employed 60 Vbeta primers together with 13 Jbeta primers. Clones were read by immunoSEQ multiplex PCR, and TCRdb kept only the in-frame ones, dropping some. The sample contains over 150,000 clones, 77% of which appear only once. The sequence was collected from a man aged 50-59 years in good health and CMV-seropositive. Sequences were obtained from PBMCs. V and J are TRBV5-1 and TRBJ2-3; 9 bases fit TRBD1. The CDR3: CASSLGTGAGTDTQYF. DNA for the CDR3: TGCGCCAGCAGCTTGGGGACAGGGGCAGGGACAGATACGCAGTATTTT.